This T cell receptor (beta chain) was documented in a study of shared clonotypes between healthy human individuals. Germline loops: CDR1 GTSNPN, CDR2 SVGIG (reference sequence). Trimming stripped 2 bases from V and 4 bases from J, with 12 bases between. This CDR3 has 14 amino acids. Here immunoSEQ multiplex PCR was the method, and the copy in TCRdb shows in-frame clones only, minus some. The profile shows 2 million to 2.5 million clones, over 90% of them singletons. This clone showed up just a few times. The TCR originated in a man aged 18 to 30 in good health. Some clones in this sample may be carry-over from other donors' samples. The gene calls are TRBV30 and TRBJ1-5, with D hard to call. The sample comprised naive CD4+ T cells from PBMCs. Subset reported: CD45RA+ positively selected. The CDR3 bases are TGTGCCTGGAGTTTACTCGGGTGGAATCAGCCCCAGCATTTT. Translation gives CAWSLLGWNQPQHF.